The T cell receptor (beta chain) described here comes from a study of monozygotic twins with inflammatory bowel disease. Findings and limits, study-wide: Varying immunosuppressive regimens may have increased patient repertoire variability. Healthy co-twins had higher TCRbeta inverse Simpson diversity than their IBD twins. Relative to healthy twins, IBD patients had fewer clonotypes in common with others, a gap that was especially apparent with disease activity.

Germline V gene sequence: CDR1 MDHEN, CDR2 SYDVKM. The CDR3 consists of 16 residues. Concerning this clonotype: The antigen is not known.

Researchers used template switching to add UMIs featuring a 6-nucleotide sample barcode. From the 5' RACE reads, TCRdb lists one entry per CDR3 protein and no DNA. The table for this sample gives some 160,000 distinct CDR3 sequences. This chain links TRBV28 with TRBJ2-7; the D call of TRBD2 rests on TCRdb alone, since no DNA is present to check it. The sequencing sample was made of blood. This TCR was sampled from a human donor with ulcerative colitis or Crohn's disease, or a healthy co-twin of an affected twin (not recorded which). CDR3 loop: CASRSGSAGELGEQYF. Together with reference TRBV28 and TRBJ2-7, the CDR3 gives the full variable domain: DVKVTQSSRYLVKRTGEKVFLECVQDMDHENMFWYRQDPGLGLRLIYFSYDVKMKEKGDIPEGYSVSREKKERFSLILESASTNQTSMYLCASRSGSAGELGEQYFGPGTRLTVT.